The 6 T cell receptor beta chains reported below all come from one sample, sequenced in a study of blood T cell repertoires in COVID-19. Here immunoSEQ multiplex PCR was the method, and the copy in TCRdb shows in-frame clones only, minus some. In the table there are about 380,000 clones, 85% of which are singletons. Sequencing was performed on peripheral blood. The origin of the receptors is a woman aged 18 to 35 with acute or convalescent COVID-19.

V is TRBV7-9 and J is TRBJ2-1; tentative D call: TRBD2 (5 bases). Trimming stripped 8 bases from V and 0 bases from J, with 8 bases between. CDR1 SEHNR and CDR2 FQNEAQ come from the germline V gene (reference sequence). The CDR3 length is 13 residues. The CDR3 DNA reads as TGTGCCAGCTCTGGGAGCTCCTACAATGAGCAGTTCTTC. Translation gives CASSGSSYNEQFF.

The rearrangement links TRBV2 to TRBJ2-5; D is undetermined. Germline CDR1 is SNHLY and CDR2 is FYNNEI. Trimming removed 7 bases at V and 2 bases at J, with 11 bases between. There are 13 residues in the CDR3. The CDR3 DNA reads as TGTGCCAGCAATATCATACTACAAGAGACCCAGTACTTC. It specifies CASNIILQETQYF.

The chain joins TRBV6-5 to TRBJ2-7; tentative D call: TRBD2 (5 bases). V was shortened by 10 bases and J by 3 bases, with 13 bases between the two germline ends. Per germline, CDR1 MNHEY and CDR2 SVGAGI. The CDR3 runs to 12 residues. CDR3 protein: CAINSGVYEQYF. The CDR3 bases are TGTGCCATTAACTCCGGGGTCTACGAGCAGTACTTC.

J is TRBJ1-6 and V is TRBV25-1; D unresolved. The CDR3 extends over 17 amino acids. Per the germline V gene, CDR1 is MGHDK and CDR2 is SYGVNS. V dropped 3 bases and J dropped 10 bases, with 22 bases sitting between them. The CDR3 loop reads CASSDFTKSKARSPLHF. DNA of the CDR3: TGTGCCAGCAGTGATTTTACGAAGAGTAAAGCGAGGTCACCCCTCCACTTT. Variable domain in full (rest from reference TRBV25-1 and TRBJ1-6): EADIYQTPRYLVIGTGKKITLECSQTMGHDKMYWYQQDPGMELHLIHYSYGVNSTEKGDLSSESTVSRIRTEHFPLTLESARPSHTSQYLCASSDFTKSKARSPLHFGNGTRLTVT.

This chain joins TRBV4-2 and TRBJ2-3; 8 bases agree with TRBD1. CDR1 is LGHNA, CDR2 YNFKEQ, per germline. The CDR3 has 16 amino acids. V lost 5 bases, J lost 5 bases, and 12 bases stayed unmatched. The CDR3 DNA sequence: TGTGCCAGCAGCGCCGAAGGACAGGGCGTCGAAGATACGCAGTATTTT. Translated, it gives CASSAEGQGVEDTQYF.

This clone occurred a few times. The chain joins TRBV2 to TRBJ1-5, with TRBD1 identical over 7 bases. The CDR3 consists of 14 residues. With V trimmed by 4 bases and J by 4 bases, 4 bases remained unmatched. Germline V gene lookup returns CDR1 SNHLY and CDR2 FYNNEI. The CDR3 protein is CASSAKQGNQPQHF. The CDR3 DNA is TGTGCCAGCAGTGCCAAACAGGGGAATCAGCCCCAGCATTTT.